These 4 T cell receptor beta chains were sequenced from one sample in a study of control samples from healthy donors and cancer patients. Using immunoSEQ multiplex PCR, the repertoire was profiled, and TCRdb retains in-frame clones only, with some absent. The sample has about 160,000 clones, about 90% seen once. Sequencing was done on a sample of blood. The receptors originated from a man aged 30 to 45 in good health.

This clone was seen more than once but under ten times. J is TRBJ1-3 and V is TRBV5-1, with D perhaps TRBD1 (5 bases). Trimming stripped 2 bases from V and 8 bases from J, with 11 bases between. Germline V gene lookup returns CDR1 SGHRS and CDR2 YFSETQ. The CDR3 totals 13 residues. CDR3 protein: CASSFQGGDTIYF. The CDR3 DNA is TGCGCCAGCAGCTTCCAGGGAGGGGACACCATATATTTT.

The chain recombines TRBV6-5 with TRBJ1-4; tentative D call: TRBD1 (6 bases). The CDR3 loop spans 15 amino acids. The germline CDR1 and CDR2 sequences are MNHEY and SVGAGI. Trimming stripped 7 bases from V and 8 bases from J, with 20 bases between. The CDR3 sequence: CASMRGGGGGEKLFF. DNA of the CDR3: TGTGCCAGCATGCGTGGTGGAGGGGGAGGCGAAAAACTGTTTTTT.

V gene TRBV24-1 combines with J gene TRBJ1-5, with D unclear. V was shortened by 10 bases and J by 1 base, with 10 bases between the two germline ends. CDR1 KGHDR and CDR2 SFDVKD come from the germline V gene. CDR3 length: 13 residues. CDR3 sequence (DNA): TGTGCCACGGCCCCTGGGAGCAATCAGCCCCAGCATTTT. Encoded protein: CATAPGSNQPQHF.

The V and J genes are TRBV18 and TRBJ2-5; a weak D match, TRBD2 (6 bases). The CDR3 consists of 18 residues. Trimming cost V 4 bases and J 0 bases, with 21 bases left between them. Per germline, CDR1 KGHSH and CDR2 LQKENI. The CDR3 DNA sequence: TGTGCCAGCTCACGCGCTCGTATAGGAGGGGTGTACCAAGAGACCCAGTACTTC. It codes for CASSRARIGGVYQETQYF.